This T cell receptor beta chain emerged from a study of cytomegalovirus exposure and HLA in healthy donors. At the level of the study: An earlier analysis identified 110 million or so unique TCR beta sequences in about 200 million T cells. Early released data comprised approximately 85 million unique TCRs from HLA-typed donors.

The PCR had 60 Vbeta and 13 Jbeta primers. Per the original data handling: The authors later counted about 80 million unique TCR beta chains, around 9.9 million of them shared. The assay was immunoSEQ multiplex PCR, and TCRdb's table has in-frame clones only and misses some. D and trimming come from the DNA, and the V and J calls and clone size come from that table. Of about 59,000 clones in the sample, 80% are singletons; the top ten hold over 3%. V was shortened by 0 bases and J by 1 base, with 9 bases between the two germline ends. Germline lookup yields CDR1 SGDLS and CDR2 YYNGEE. This CDR3 region has 15 residues. Notes on the study in general: Across HLA loci, a later analysis found differing TCR association rates, with DRB1 most and HLA-C fewest.

This clone has more than one count but fewer than ten. The antigen is undetermined. The V and J genes are TRBV9 and TRBJ2-3; D is possibly TRBD2 (5 bases). The TCR was taken from a woman aged 40 to 50 in good health and CMV-seronegative. The specimen was PBMCs. The CDR3 region has the DNA TGTGCCAGCAGCGTAGAAGTCGGGGGCACAGATACGCAGTATTTT. Translation: CASSVEVGGTDTQYF.